This T cell receptor beta chain was profiled in a study of read filtering for tumor transcriptome and immune sequencing. At the level of the study: IR-seq gave about 3.5 to 10.27 million TCR reads per sample; RNA-seq gave roughly 80 to 1273.

Details on this clonotype: Because it lacks the conserved phenylalanine or tryptophan at the end, this CDR3 is likely a read error.

Molecular barcoded adaptors covering alpha/delta and beta/gamma chains were used on around 370 ng RNA. Via MiXCR, TCRdb re-called the reads, giving one row per CDR3 protein. This repertoire shows about 21,000 distinct CDR3 sequences, less than 25% found once; its top ten account for about 24%. Per germline, CDR1 SQVTM and CDR2 ANQGSEA. This CDR3 spans 11 amino acids. V shed 4 bases and J shed 6 bases, with 9 bases lying between them. The TCR comes from a donor aged 40 or older with multiple myeloma. The material sequenced was a population of CD138-negative cells sorted from bone marrow. V and J are TRBV29-1 and TRBJ1-2; D call uncertain. CDR3 protein: CSVGTSDGYTS. The CDR3 DNA sequence: TGCAGCGTTGGGACTTCCGATGGCTACACCTCC.